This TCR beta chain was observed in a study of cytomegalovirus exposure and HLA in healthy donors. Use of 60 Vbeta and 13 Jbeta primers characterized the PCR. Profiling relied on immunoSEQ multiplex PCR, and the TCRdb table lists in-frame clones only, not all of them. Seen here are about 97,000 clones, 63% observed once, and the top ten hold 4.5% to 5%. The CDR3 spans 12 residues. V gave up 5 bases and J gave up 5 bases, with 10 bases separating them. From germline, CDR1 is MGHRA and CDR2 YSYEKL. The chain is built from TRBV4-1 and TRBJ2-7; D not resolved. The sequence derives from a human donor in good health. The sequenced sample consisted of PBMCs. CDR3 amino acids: CASSSISDEQYF. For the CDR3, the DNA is TGCGCCAGCAGCTCAATTTCAGACGAGCAGTACTTC.